Listed below are T cell receptor beta chains from one sample, sequenced in a study of T cells in Graves' hyperthyroidism and ophthalmopathy. TCRdb re-derived calls from the multiplex PCR reads in MiXCR, one entry per CDR3 protein. Of about 530,000 distinct CDR3 sequences listed, over 15% are singletons. The specimen was blood. These receptors all stem from a woman in her late teens or twenties with Graves' ophthalmopathy. CDR3s include the opening cysteine and the closing phenylalanine or tryptophan. D genes are given only for firm matches. Rows give clone size only sometimes, using once, few, many, or a class for an expanded clone.

V gene	J gene	D gene	clone size	CDR3 protein	CDR3 DNA
TRBV28	TRBJ1-1	-	many	CASSPTVNTEAFF	TGTGCCAGCAGCCCGACAGTGAACACTGAAGCTTTCTTT
TRBV9	TRBJ1-1	-	few	CASSPYGRVNTEAFF	TGTGCCAGCAGCCCTTACGGACGGGTGAACACTGAAGCTTTCTTT
TRBV4-1	TRBJ1-1	-	few	CASSQDWGPRNTEAFF	TGCGCCAGCAGCCAAGATTGGGGGCCCCGGAACACTGAAGCTTTCTTT
TRBV25-1	TRBJ2-6	-	-	CASTFTGANVLTF	TGTGCCAGCACCTTTACTGGGGCCAACGTCCTGACTTTC
TRBV6-1	TRBJ2-7	-	-	CASSRQPGIHEQYF	TGTGCCAGCAGCCGACAGCCGGGGATCCACGAGCAGTACTTC
TRBV4-2	TRBJ1-5	-	-	CASSPLGGQGNQPQHF	TGTGCCAGCAGCCCCCTGGGGGGGCAGGGGAATCAGCCCCAGCATTTT
TRBV12-5	TRBJ2-1	-	many	CASAVGAYNEQFF	TGTGCTAGTGCAGTGGGGGCCTACAATGAGCAGTTCTTC
TRBV30	TRBJ2-4	-	-	CAWSVGWEEAKNIQYF	TGTGCCTGGAGTGTAGGATGGGAGGAGGCCAAAAACATTCAGTACTTC
TRBV11-1	TRBJ2-1	-	few	CASSLPTGNEQFF	TGTGCCAGCAGCTTACCAACAGGCAATGAGCAGTTCTTC
TRBV6-2/TRBV6-3	TRBJ2-5	-	many	CASTERETQYF	TGTGCCAGCACCGAACGGGAGACCCAGTACTTC
TRBV6-1	TRBJ2-7	-	-	CASSPLGASYEQYF	TGTGCCAGCAGTCCGCTAGGGGCCTCCTACGAGCAGTACTTC
TRBV5-6	TRBJ1-2	-	few	CASSLVSGGGYTF	TGTGCCAGCAGCTTGGTTTCAGGTGGTGGCTACACCTTC
TRBV20-1	TRBJ2-1	TRBD2	many	CSAQGIAGGQNEQFF	TGCAGTGCCCAGGGGATAGCGGGGGGGCAAAATGAGCAGTTCTTC
TRBV6-1	TRBJ1-1	-	-	CARPVGGPEAFF	TGTGCCAGGCCGGTGGGGGGCCCTGAAGCTTTCTTT
TRBV7-2	TRBJ2-4	TRBD2	many	CASSLGAGRENIQYF	TGTGCCAGCAGCTTAGGTGCAGGGAGGGAAAACATTCAGTACTTC
TRBV7-8	TRBJ2-7	TRBD2	many	CASSYGTSGSYEQYF	TGTGCCAGCAGCTACGGGACTAGCGGGAGTTACGAGCAGTACTTC
TRBV7-9	TRBJ2-1	TRBD2	many	CASDTAGGYNEQFF	TGTGCCAGCGATACCGCGGGAGGGTACAATGAGCAGTTCTTC
TRBV9	TRBJ2-3	TRBD2	-	CASSVGGGLAVTDTQFF	TGTGCCAGCAGCGTAGGAGGGGGACTAGCGGTCACAGATACGCAGTTTTTT
TRBV5-6	TRBJ2-2	-	few	CASSSIWGVGAGELFF	TGTGCCAGCAGCTCCATATGGGGTGTAGGCGCCGGGGAGCTGTTTTTT
TRBV28	TRBJ2-5	-	many	CASTIAGGETQYF	TGTGCCAGCACTATAGCAGGAGGAGAGACCCAGTACTTC
TRBV11-2	TRBJ2-4	TRBD1	many	CASSPETGWDIQYF	TGTGCCAGCAGCCCCGAGACAGGGTGGGACATTCAGTACTTC
TRBV19	TRBJ1-4	-	once	CASSPLTCHSPNEKLFF	TGTGCCAGTAGTCCGTTGACATGCCACTCGCCTAATGAAAAACTGTTTTTT
TRBV27	TRBJ2-1	TRBD2	-	CASSPLAGSSHNEQFF	TGTGCCAGCAGTCCCCTAGCGGGCTCCTCCCACAATGAGCAGTTCTTC
TRBV20-1	TRBJ2-2	TRBD2	few	CSARATSGNTGELFF	TGCAGTGCGCGGGCAACTAGCGGGAACACCGGGGAGCTGTTTTTT
TRBV11-2	TRBJ2-1	-	many	CASSLGRFNEQFF	TGTGCCAGCAGCTTAGGTCGTTTTAATGAGCAGTTCTTC
TRBV5-8	TRBJ2-1	TRBD2	many	CASSSGLADGIYNEQFF	TGTGCCAGCAGCTCAGGACTAGCGGACGGAATCTACAATGAGCAGTTCTTC
TRBV5-1	TRBJ2-1	TRBD1	many	CASSPGQGTYNEQFF	TGCGCCAGCAGCCCTGGACAGGGAACCTACAATGAGCAGTTCTTC
TRBV30	TRBJ1-2	-	many	CAWSVEGYGYTF	TGTGCCTGGAGTGTGGAGGGGTATGGCTACACCTTC
TRBV29-1	TRBJ2-1	-	many	CTAEYNEQFF	TGCACCGCCGAGTACAATGAGCAGTTCTTC
TRBV19	TRBJ1-1	-	-	CASKDRKNTEAFF	TGTGCCAGTAAAGACAGGAAAAACACTGAAGCTTTCTTT
TRBV27	TRBJ2-1	TRBD2	many	CASSNPVGTIYNEQFF	TGTGCCAGCAGTAACCCGGTGGGGACTATCTACAATGAGCAGTTCTTC
TRBV5-4	TRBJ1-2	-	-	CASSPPQVGDGYTF	TGTGCCAGCAGCCCCCCTCAGGTGGGGGATGGCTACACCTTC
TRBV15	TRBJ2-1	-	once	CATSRDSLATSNEQFF	TGTGCCACCAGCAGGGACAGCCTGGCTACATCCAATGAGCAGTTCTTC
TRBV3-1	TRBJ2-1	-	-	CAGSQVLYNEQFF	TGTGCCGGCAGCCAAGTTCTTTACAATGAGCAGTTCTTC
TRBV4-1	TRBJ2-1	-	few	CASSQVTGRNEQFF	TGCGCCAGCAGCCAAGTCACAGGGAGGAATGAGCAGTTCTTC
TRBV6-4	TRBJ1-2	-	once	CASSDSTQTYGYTF	TGTGCCAGCAGTGACTCGACACAGACCTATGGCTACACCTTC
TRBV6-1	TRBJ2-4	TRBD1	once	CASSLWDRFVIAKNIQYF	TGTGCCAGCAGCCTGTGGGACAGGTTTGTTATAGCCAAAAACATTCAGTACTTC
TRBV4-1	TRBJ2-1	-	-	CASSQDRAGPTYNEQFF	TGCGCCAGCAGCCAAGATAGGGCGGGACCCACCTACAATGAGCAGTTCTTC
TRBV6-2/TRBV6-3	TRBJ1-1	-	few	CASTIKGGNTEAFF	TGTGCCAGCACCATCAAGGGGGGGAACACTGAAGCTTTCTTT
TRBV12-3/TRBV12-4	TRBJ2-4	-	few	CASSPHDTGNIQYF	TGTGCCAGCAGTCCCCACGACACGGGAAACATTCAGTACTTC
TRBV20-1	TRBJ2-1	-	many	CSARAVAGRAGDEQFF	TGCAGTGCTAGAGCGGTAGCTGGGAGGGCAGGGGATGAGCAGTTCTTC
TRBV29-1	TRBJ2-6	-	once	CSVLVGAAGANVLTF	TGCAGCGTTCTGGTGGGGGCAGCTGGGGCCAACGTCCTGACTTTC
TRBV5-8	TRBJ1-2	-	many	CASSSSIGRGHGYTF	TGTGCCAGCAGCTCCTCGATAGGCAGGGGCCATGGCTACACCTTC
TRBV29-1	TRBJ1-2	-	-	CSVYRDYGYTF	TGCAGCGTTTACAGGGACTATGGCTACACCTTC
TRBV19	TRBJ1-4	-	-	CASTSDRYTRRKLFF	TGTGCCAGTACCTCGGACAGATATACTCGACGGAAACTGTTTTTT
TRBV19	TRBJ1-1	-	many	CASSMDNSGGAFF	TGTGCCAGTAGTATGGACAACTCAGGAGGGGCTTTCTTT